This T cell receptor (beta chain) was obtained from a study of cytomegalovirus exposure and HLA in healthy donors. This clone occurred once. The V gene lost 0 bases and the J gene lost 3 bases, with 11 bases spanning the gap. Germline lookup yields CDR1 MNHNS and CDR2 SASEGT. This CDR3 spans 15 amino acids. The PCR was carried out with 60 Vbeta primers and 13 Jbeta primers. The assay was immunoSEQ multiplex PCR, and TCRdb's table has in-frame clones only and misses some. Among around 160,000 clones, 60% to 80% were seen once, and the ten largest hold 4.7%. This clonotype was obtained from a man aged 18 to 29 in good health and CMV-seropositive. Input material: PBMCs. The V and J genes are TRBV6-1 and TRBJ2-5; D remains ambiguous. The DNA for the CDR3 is TGTGCCAGCAGTGAAGCGCGGTTCAGAAAAGAGACCCAGTACTTC. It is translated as CASSEARFRKETQYF.